These T cell receptor beta chains were read from a single sample in a study of CD8+ T cells in alopecia areata. Generated by immunoSEQ multiplex PCR, the TCRdb table keeps only in-frame clones and is missing some. This sample has over 150,000 clones, with more than 60% found just once. Sequencing was performed on CD4+ T cells sorted from blood, taken at week 0. The source is a human donor with alopecia areata. The CDR3 runs from the conserved cysteine through the conserved F or W. Fields, in order: D gene, J gene, clone size, V gene, CDR3 protein, CDR3 DNA. D genes are given only for firm matches. Clone size is not always given. Where it is, it says once, few, many or a class for expanded clones.

d_gene: NA
j_gene: TRBJ1-2
abundance: NA
v_gene: TRBV30
CDR3aa: CAWTPGPYGYTF
CDR3nt: TGTGCCTGGACCCCGGGGCCCTATGGCTACACCTTC

d_gene: NA
j_gene: TRBJ1-2
abundance: NA
v_gene: TRBV6-5
CDR3aa: CASSYAGGANYGYTF
CDR3nt: TGTGCCAGCAGTTACGCGGGAGGCGCCAACTATGGCTACACCTTC

d_gene: TRBD1
j_gene: TRBJ1-2
abundance: few
v_gene: TRBV6-6
CDR3aa: CASSQVRDRVFYGYTF
CDR3nt: TGTGCCAGCAGCCAAGTCCGGGACAGGGTATTCTATGGCTACACCTTC

d_gene: TRBD1
j_gene: TRBJ1-6
abundance: NA
v_gene: TRBV5-1
CDR3aa: CASSPRQGGNSPLHF
CDR3nt: TGCGCCAGCAGCCCCCGACAGGGAGGGAATTCACCCCTCCACTTT

d_gene: NA
j_gene: TRBJ2-3
abundance: NA
v_gene: TRBV4-3
CDR3aa: CASSQGLGSDTQYF
CDR3nt: TGCGCCAGCAGCCAAGGACTAGGGTCGGATACGCAGTATTTT

d_gene: TRBD2
j_gene: TRBJ2-1
abundance: NA
v_gene: TRBV7-2
CDR3aa: CASSLRLAASNEQFF
CDR3nt: TGTGCCAGCAGCTTACGGCTAGCGGCTTCCAATGAGCAGTTCTTC

d_gene: NA
j_gene: TRBJ2-3
abundance: few
v_gene: TRBV5-1
CDR3aa: CASSLVAGSTDTQYF
CDR3nt: TGCGCCAGCAGCTTGGTAGCTGGCAGCACAGATACGCAGTATTTT

d_gene: NA
j_gene: TRBJ1-6
abundance: NA
v_gene: TRBV27
CDR3aa: CASSRGGESPLHF
CDR3nt: TGTGCCAGCAGTCGGGGTGGGGAATCACCCCTCCACTTT

d_gene: NA
j_gene: TRBJ1-1
abundance: NA
v_gene: TRBV30
CDR3aa: CAWSFDRSGAAFF
CDR3nt: TGTGCCTGGAGTTTCGACAGGTCGGGTGCCGCTTTCTTT

d_gene: NA
j_gene: TRBJ1-6
abundance: medium-sized
v_gene: TRBV7-3
CDR3aa: CASSQPTSRYNSPLHF
CDR3nt: TGTGCCAGCAGCCAACCAACCTCCCGCTATAATTCACCCCTCCACTTT

d_gene: NA
j_gene: TRBJ1-1
abundance: NA
v_gene: TRBV5-1
CDR3aa: CASSSRDTVTEAFF
CDR3nt: TGCGCCAGCAGCTCCCGGGACACGGTCACTGAAGCTTTCTTT

d_gene: TRBD1
j_gene: TRBJ2-7
abundance: NA
v_gene: TRBV25-1
CDR3aa: CASNDRGQGEQYF
CDR3nt: TGTGCCAGCAACGACAGGGGGCAAGGCGAGCAGTACTTC

d_gene: NA
j_gene: TRBJ1-2
abundance: few
v_gene: TRBV30
CDR3aa: CAWSVAGVGYGYTF
CDR3nt: TGTGCCTGGAGTGTTGCAGGGGTCGGCTATGGCTACACCTTC

d_gene: TRBD2
j_gene: TRBJ2-1
abundance: NA
v_gene: TRBV7-2
CDR3aa: CASSLLASGRGAYNEQFF
CDR3nt: TGTGCCAGCAGCTTATTAGCCAGCGGGCGGGGGGCCTACAATGAGCAGTTCTTC

d_gene: TRBD2
j_gene: TRBJ2-7
abundance: NA
v_gene: TRBV4-3
CDR3aa: CASSQHSGGRSYEQYF
CDR3nt: TGCGCCAGCAGCCAGCACAGCGGGGGGCGCTCCTACGAGCAGTACTTC

d_gene: NA
j_gene: TRBJ1-1
abundance: few
v_gene: TRBV18
CDR3aa: CASSPTGNTEAFF
CDR3nt: TGTGCCAGCTCACCCACAGGGAACACTGAAGCTTTCTTT

d_gene: NA
j_gene: TRBJ1-1
abundance: NA
v_gene: TRBV29-1
CDR3aa: CSAQGTTEAFF
CDR3nt: TGCAGCGCACAGGGAACCACTGAAGCTTTCTTT

d_gene: TRBD1
j_gene: TRBJ2-3
abundance: NA
v_gene: TRBV29-1
CDR3aa: CSVERDRDGTQYF
CDR3nt: TGCAGCGTTGAAAGGGACAGGGATGGTACGCAGTATTTT

d_gene: NA
j_gene: TRBJ1-1
abundance: NA
v_gene: TRBV29-1
CDR3aa: CSVGGSTEAFF
CDR3nt: TGCAGCGTTGGAGGGAGCACTGAAGCTTTCTTT

d_gene: NA
j_gene: TRBJ2-2
abundance: NA
v_gene: TRBV7-3
CDR3aa: CASSPGVRANTGELFF
CDR3nt: TGTGCCAGCAGCCCAGGGGTTAGGGCGAACACCGGGGAGCTGTTTTTT

d_gene: TRBD1
j_gene: TRBJ2-7
abundance: few
v_gene: TRBV5-1
CDR3aa: CASSSQGDPSYEQYF
CDR3nt: TGCGCCAGCAGCTCACAGGGGGATCCCTCCTACGAGCAGTACTTC

d_gene: NA
j_gene: TRBJ1-2
abundance: NA
v_gene: TRBV29-1
CDR3aa: CSVVLGVDGYTF
CDR3nt: TGCAGCGTTGTCCTTGGAGTGGATGGCTACACCTTC

d_gene: NA
j_gene: TRBJ2-7
abundance: NA
v_gene: TRBV30
CDR3aa: CAWSPQGMYEQYF
CDR3nt: TGTGCCTGGAGTCCGCAGGGAATGTACGAGCAGTACTTC

d_gene: NA
j_gene: TRBJ1-4
abundance: NA
v_gene: TRBV4-3
CDR3aa: CASSQDATNEKLFF
CDR3nt: TGCGCCAGCAGCCAAGACGCAACTAATGAAAAACTGTTTTTT

d_gene: NA
j_gene: TRBJ1-4
abundance: NA
v_gene: TRBV4-3
CDR3aa: CASSQQSATNEKLFF
CDR3nt: TGCGCCAGCAGCCAACAGTCTGCAACTAATGAAAAACTGTTTTTT

d_gene: NA
j_gene: TRBJ1-2
abundance: NA
v_gene: TRBV5-1
CDR3aa: CASSTGRYGYTF
CDR3nt: TGCGCCAGCAGCACAGGGCGCTATGGCTACACCTTC

d_gene: TRBD2
j_gene: TRBJ2-4
abundance: NA
v_gene: TRBV10-2
CDR3aa: CASSESPGLGKNIQYF
CDR3nt: TGCGCCAGCAGTGAGTCGCCGGGACTAGGGAAAAACATTCAGTACTTC

d_gene: NA
j_gene: TRBJ2-2
abundance: NA
v_gene: TRBV11-1
CDR3aa: CASSLMSGSGELFF
CDR3nt: TGTGCCAGCAGCTTAATGAGCGGCTCCGGGGAGCTGTTTTTT

d_gene: TRBD1
j_gene: TRBJ2-1
abundance: NA
v_gene: TRBV5-6
CDR3aa: CASRRTGYNEQFF
CDR3nt: TGTGCCAGCAGACGGACAGGGTACAATGAGCAGTTCTTC

d_gene: NA
j_gene: TRBJ1-2
abundance: NA
v_gene: TRBV29-1
CDR3aa: CSVDGPGLGGGYTF
CDR3nt: TGCAGCGTTGACGGTCCAGGCCTAGGGGGTGGCTACACCTTC

d_gene: TRBD2
j_gene: TRBJ2-1
abundance: few
v_gene: TRBV6-5
CDR3aa: CASSYGTGGYNEQFF
CDR3nt: TGTGCCAGCAGTTACGGAACGGGGGGTTACAATGAGCAGTTCTTC

d_gene: TRBD1
j_gene: TRBJ2-7
abundance: NA
v_gene: TRBV29-1
CDR3aa: CSVEEPGQGRGEQYF
CDR3nt: TGCAGCGTTGAAGAACCGGGACAGGGGAGGGGCGAGCAGTACTTC

d_gene: TRBD1
j_gene: TRBJ1-6
abundance: NA
v_gene: TRBV6-1
CDR3aa: CASREGGLGGNSPLHF
CDR3nt: TGTGCCAGCAGGGAAGGGGGCCTAGGCGGTAATTCACCCCTCCACTTT